Below, 11 T cell receptor beta chains from the same sample are listed, as sequenced in a study of T cell changes during pregnancy in multiple sclerosis (dated by TCRdb to the late 2010s). The library was produced with the immunoSEQ multiplex PCR assay. TCRdb obtained this table from immuneACCESS and retained in-frame rearrangements with V and J assigned. These tables miss some clones; where compared with another copy, unresolved V genes account for less than half of the shortfall, and the remainder is unexplained. The sample table lists 44,000 or so clones, roughly 91% of them with a count of one. The ten biggest clones cover approximately 6.3% of the sample. The sample consisted of CD8+ T cells from peripheral blood mononuclear cells, taken after pregnancy. These receptors all come from a female donor in good health, enrolled as a control in a pregnancy study.

This chain links TRBV2 with TRBJ2-1; D not resolved. The CDR3 totals 10 residues. V was cut by 8 bases and J by 7 bases, with 6 bases left in between. CDR1 and CDR2 from the germline V gene are SNHLY and FYNNEI. The CDR3 DNA follows: TGTGCCAGCGACTGGAATGAGCAGTTCTTC. Protein sequence: CASDWNEQFF.

The rearrangement joins TRBV15 to TRBJ1-4; 8 bases line up with TRBD1. The CDR3 loop spans 16 amino acids. In germline, CDR1 is LNHNV, CDR2 YYDKDF (reference sequence). V shed 0 bases, J shed 5 bases, and the junction held 5 bases outside the gene matches. The CDR3 coding sequence is TGTGCCACCAGCAGAGATTGGGGACAGGAGAATGAAAAACTGTTTTTT. Its protein product is CATSRDWGQENEKLFF.

Judged by abundance, this clone is large. Distinct nucleotide sequences in the sample also encode this CDR3. The chain employs TRBV5-6 and TRBJ2-7; 7 nucleotides agree with TRBD1. The ends lost 1 base at V and 3 bases at J; junction bases unmatched: 4. CDR1 SGHDT and CDR2 YYEEEE come from the germline V gene. The CDR3 spans 14 residues. CDR3 nucleotide sequence: TGTGCCAGCAGCTTGTATGGGACAGACTACGAGCAGTACTTC. It yields the protein CASSLYGTDYEQYF.

The chain joins TRBV5-1 to TRBJ1-2; D perhaps matches TRBD1 (6 bases). The V gene lost 0 bases and the J gene lost 6 bases, with 12 bases spanning the gap. Germline CDR1 reads SGHRS; CDR2 reads YFSETQ. The CDR3 covers 14 residues. The CDR3 here is CASSLVGGADGYTF. CDR3 sequence (DNA): TGCGCCAGCAGCTTGGTTGGGGGGGCTGATGGCTACACCTTC.

This chain joins TRBV29-1 and TRBJ2-1; 13 bases line up with TRBD2. CDR1 and CDR2 from the germline V gene are SQVTM and ANQGSEA. The CDR3 contains 16 residues. Losses at the gene ends were 6 bases for V and 1 base for J; bases not matched to a gene: 6. In nucleotides, the CDR3 is TGCAGCGTCCGTACTAGCGGGGGGGGGTCCTACAATGAGCAGTTCTTC. Its protein product is CSVRTSGGGSYNEQFF.

This chain joins TRBV7-3 and TRBJ2-3; tentative D call: TRBD1 (5 bases). This CDR3 has 17 amino acids. Germline CDR1 is SGHTA and CDR2 is FQGTGA. Trimming took off 6 bases at V and 1 base at J, with 20 bases between the two ends. The CDR3 protein is CASSPLPGLDGTDTQYF. CDR3 sequence (DNA): TGTGCCAGCAGTCCATTGCCAGGGCTTGATGGCACAGATACGCAGTATTTT.

This chain links TRBV6-1 with TRBJ1-1; D is unresolved. The germline CDR1 and CDR2 sequences are MNHNS and SASEGT. V gave up 2 bases and J gave up 6 bases, with 10 bases separating them. The CDR3 is 13 residues long. DNA of the CDR3: TGTGCCAGCAGTGAACGGAAGCGTTCTGAAGCTTTCTTT. Residues: CASSERKRSEAFF.

The genes are TRBV27 and TRBJ2-2, with 7 bases aligning to TRBD1. This CDR3 comprises 14 residues. The germline V gene encodes CDR1 MNHEY and CDR2 SMNVEV (reference sequence). J lost 0 bases, V lost 8 bases, and 3 bases had no gene match. The CDR3: CASQGGANTGELFF. For the CDR3, the DNA is TGTGCCAGCCAAGGGGGCGCGAACACCGGGGAGCTGTTTTTT.

V gene TRBV9 combines with J gene TRBJ1-1, with D tentatively TRBD1 (5 bases). V was pared by 3 bases and J by 0 bases, with 9 bases between. CDR3 length equals 14 residues. The V gene's germline CDR1 is SGDLS and CDR2 YYNGEE. CDR3 residues: CASSGGGLNTEAFF. In DNA, the CDR3 is TGTGCCAGCAGCGGGGGGGGACTGAACACTGAAGCTTTCTTT.

The V call is TRBV2, the J call TRBJ1-4; TRBD1 might be the D (6 bases). There are 15 residues in the CDR3. Trimming removed 7 bases at V and 8 bases at J, with 20 bases between. Germline CDR1 reads SNHLY; CDR2 reads FYNNEI. The CDR3 DNA is TGTGCCAGCAACCCCGAAACAGGGATTCGGGAAAAACTGTTTTTT. Translation gives CASNPETGIREKLFF.

This rearrangement joins TRBV18 to TRBJ2-1, with TRBD1 as a possible D gene (5 bases). In germline, CDR1 is KGHSH, CDR2 LQKENI. The CDR3 has 12 residues. V shed 3 bases and J shed 6 bases, with 6 bases lying between them. CDR3 sequence reads: CASSPQGNEQFF. DNA of the CDR3: TGTGCCAGCTCACCTCAGGGCAATGAGCAGTTCTTC.